The 17 T cell receptor beta chains listed next were all sequenced from one sample in a study of glioma-infiltrating T cells. The iRepertoire nested amplicon-rescue multiplex PCR amplified TCR alpha and beta CDR3s from RNA. TCRdb passed the multiplex PCR reads through MiXCR, listing each CDR3 protein once. Here the sample spans a few hundred thousand distinct CDR3 sequences, 35% to 45% being singletons. The sequenced material came from glioma tissue, nonneoplastic brain tissue, or PBMCs (not recorded which). Every receptor here comes from a human donor with low-grade glioma or glioblastoma, undergoing nonglioma brain surgery, or in good health (not recorded which).

The table lists this clonotype with a count of one. The rearrangement links TRBV7-9 to TRBJ2-1; 14 bases fit TRBD2. Per germline, CDR1 SEHNR and CDR2 FQNEAQ (reference sequence). V shed 5 bases, J shed 4 bases, and the junction held 7 bases outside the gene matches. This CDR3 is 17 amino acids long. Written as DNA, the CDR3 is TGTGCCAGCAGCACCCGACTAGCGGGAGGGCTGTACAATGAGCAGTTCTTC. It is translated as CASSTRLAGGLYNEQFF.

J is TRBJ2-5 and V is TRBV5-4; D might be TRBD2 (6 bases). Looked up from germline, CDR1 is SGHNT and CDR2 is YYREEE (reference sequence). The CDR3 is made up of 14 amino acids. V shed 3 bases and J shed 5 bases, with 14 bases lying between them. The CDR3 coding sequence is TGTGCCAGCAGCTCTTTCTCCGCGGGGGAGACCCAGTACTTC. It translates to CASSSFSAGETQYF.

The DNA for the CDR3 is TGTGCCAGCAGTGGGGGTCTGTTTTTT. This translates into CASSGGLFF. This chain links TRBV25-1 with TRBJ2-2, with D uncertain. Germline loops: CDR1 MGHDK, CDR2 SYGVNS. The CDR3 is made up of 9 amino acids. V was pared by 4 bases and J by 14 bases, with 5 bases between.

This clonotype was recorded at least ten times. The chain employs TRBV28 and TRBJ1-2; D not certain. Trimming left V 6 bases short and J 3 bases short, with 11 bases between. CDR1 MDHEN and CDR2 SYDVKM come from the germline V gene. CDR3 length: 13 residues. The CDR3 nucleotides are TGTGCCAGCAGCCCCCTCGGGGACTATGGCTACACCTTC. This gives the protein CASSPLGDYGYTF.

For this clonotype: One base away lies a much larger clone, so this may be a sequencing read error. No conserved phenylalanine or tryptophan ends this CDR3, so it is likely a read error. This chain joins TRBV27 and TRBJ2-3, with D unclear. Germline-derived CDR1 and CDR2 are MNHEY and SMNVEV (reference sequence). The CDR3 spans 11 residues. CDR3 bases: TGTGCCAGCGGTTTCACAGATACGCAGTATTAT. It is translated as CASGFTDTQYY.

Comment on this clonotype: A much larger clone differs by one base, so this may be a read error. The V gene is TRBV15, the J gene TRBJ1-5, with 8 bases that match TRBD1. In germline, CDR1 is LNHNV, CDR2 YYDKDF (reference sequence). This CDR3 is 16 amino acids long. The CDR3 DNA sequence: TGTGCCACCAGCAGAGATCCGATGGGCAGGGGGCAGCCCAAGCATTTT. Protein sequence: CATSRDPMGRGQPKHF.

This chain joins TRBV6-5 and TRBJ2-6, with D hard to call. With 2 bases removed from V and 8 bases from J, the gap between germline ends came to 4 bases. Germline-derived CDR1 and CDR2 are MNHEY and SVGAGI. This CDR3 is built from 12 residues. In nucleotides, the CDR3 is TGTGCCAGCAGTTACGCGTCCAACGTCCTGACTTTC. It encodes CASSYASNVLTF.

In this sample, this clonotype turned up a few times. This chain uses TRBV24-1 with TRBJ2-7; tentatively, D is TRBD1 (5 bases). From germline, CDR1 is KGHDR and CDR2 SFDVKD. V was shortened by 5 bases and J by 1 base, with 17 bases between the two germline ends. The CDR3 sequence is 16 residues long. The DNA of the CDR3 is TGTGCCACCAGTGCTAAACTTGGGGCAGGTTCCTACGAGCAGTACTTC. This gives the protein CATSAKLGAGSYEQYF.

This clonotype was observed a handful of times. The chain employs TRBV25-1 and TRBJ2-3, with D perhaps matching TRBD1 (6 bases). Trimming cost V 5 bases and J 5 bases, with 17 bases left between them. Looked up from germline, CDR1 is MGHDK and CDR2 is SYGVNS. The CDR3 totals 15 residues. CDR3 coding DNA: TGTGCCAGCAGTTCCCATGGTGGGGGCATAGATACGCAGTATTTT. It specifies CASSSHGGGIDTQYF.

In the case of this clonotype: A much larger clone differs from this one at a single base, so this may be a read error. V is TRBV28 and J is TRBJ1-1, with TRBD1 matching over 10 bases. There are 12 residues in the CDR3. Germline V CDR1 and CDR2: MDHEN, SYDVKM. As DNA, the CDR3 is TGTGCCGCGGACAGGGGGAACACTGAAACTTTCTTT. It codes for CAADRGNTETFF.

Points on this clonotype: At one end the junction does not follow the germline gene, possibly because of a read error. The chain joins TRBV7-2 to TRBJ2-3, with D tentatively TRBD2 (5 bases). The CDR3 runs to 15 residues. The germline V gene encodes CDR1 SGHTA and CDR2 FQGNSA. The CDR3 sequence: CASSSDFWERDTQYF. The CDR3 DNA reads TGTGCCAGCAGCTCGGACTTTTGGGAGAGAGATACGCAGTATTTC.

The chain employs TRBV29-1 and TRBJ2-3, with TRBD1 matching 10 bases. V lost 8 bases and J lost 4; bases outside the gene matches: 9. CDR1 and CDR2 from the germline V gene are SQVTM and ANQGSEA. CDR3 size: 14 residues. In nucleotides, the CDR3 is TGCAGCATCTCCCATGGACAGGGGGCAGATACGCAGTATTTT. This translates into CSISHGQGADTQYF.

This clonotype was detected ten times or more. This CDR3 reads CASSASAAQVSDTQYF. The CDR3 bases are TGTGCCAGCAGCGCCTCGGCAGCGCAAGTATCAGATACGCAGTATTTT. This chain links TRBV27 with TRBJ2-3; D is undetermined. Trimming stripped 6 bases from V and 4 bases from J, with 20 bases between. The CDR3 sequence is 16 residues long. The germline V gene encodes CDR1 MNHEY and CDR2 SMNVEV (reference sequence).

This clonotype was picked up a small number of times. The chain combines TRBV4-3 with TRBJ2-3; D assignment may be TRBD1 or TRBD2 (5 bases each). Germline V gene lookup returns CDR1 LGHNA and CDR2 YSLEER. The CDR3 is 18 residues long. V was cut by 2 bases and J by 2 bases, with 20 bases left in between. As DNA, the CDR3 is TGCGCCAGCAGCCAAAAGGGTGCTCAGGGAGACCCCACAGATACGCAGTATTTT. Its translation: CASSQKGAQGDPTDTQYF.

The CDR3 loop reads CASLGGNSPLHF. The CDR3 nucleotides read TGTGCCAGTCTGGGCGGGAATTCACCCCTCCACTTT. This chain connects TRBV28 to TRBJ1-6; D unresolved. The V gene lost 9 bases and the J gene lost 7 bases, with 10 bases spanning the gap. CDR1 and CDR2 (germline): MDHEN, SYDVKM. The CDR3 is 12 amino acids.

This sequence joins TRBV28 and TRBJ2-5; D is unresolved. Per the germline V gene, CDR1 is MDHEN and CDR2 is SYDVKM. Trimming removed 7 bases from V and 3 bases from J, with 18 bases in between. This CDR3 comprises 15 residues. This CDR3 is CASTITVLSKETQYF. In DNA form, the CDR3 reads TGTGCCAGCACCATCACGGTACTTTCTAAAGAGACCCAGTACTTC.

In this sample, this clonotype turned up a few times. This sequence joins TRBV11-2 and TRBJ1-2; D possibly corresponds to TRBD1 (5 bases). The germline V and J ends were trimmed by 5 bases and 8 bases, with 15 bases remaining between them. This CDR3 is built from 13 residues. Germline V gene sequence: CDR1 SGHAT, CDR2 FQNNGV. The CDR3 spells CASSPEQVEGYTF. In nucleotides, the CDR3 is TGTGCCAGCAGCCCAGAACAGGTGGAAGGCTACACCTTC.